This TCR beta chain was recorded in a study of shared clonotypes between healthy human individuals. Germline CDR1 reads MDHEN; CDR2 reads SYDVKM. The CDR3 contains 16 residues. V trimming: 4 bases; J trimming: 7 bases; junction bases outside the gene matches: 13. Splitting of each subset's genomic DNA was done evenly across several immunoSEQ plates. The assay was immunoSEQ multiplex PCR, and TCRdb's table has in-frame clones only and misses some. The sample records about 530,000 clones, 90% to 97% being singletons. This clonotype originated in a woman younger than 45 in good health. Sequencing was performed on naive CD4+ T cells sorted from blood. Subset denoted: CD45RA+ positively selected. The chain employs TRBV28 and TRBJ2-1, with TRBD1 matching 7 bases. In DNA form, the CDR3 reads TGTGCCAGCAGTTCTCGACAGGGTGCTTACCATAATGAGCAGTTCTTC. Protein product: CASSSRQGAYHNEQFF. Complete variable domain (other parts from reference TRBV28 and TRBJ2-1): DVKVTQSSRYLVKRTGEKVFLECVQDMDHENMFWYRQDPGLGLRLIYFSYDVKMKEKGDIPEGYSVSREKKERFSLILESASTNQTSMYLCASSSRQGAYHNEQFFGPGTRLTVL.